The 19 T cell receptor beta chains given below trace back to one sample, sequenced in a study of blood T cell repertoires in COVID-19. Sequenced by immunoSEQ multiplex PCR; TCRdb stores in-frame clones only, minus some. The table includes 160,000 or so clones, roughly 93% detected once. Sequenced sample: peripheral blood. The receptors derive from a man between 18 and 35 years old with acute or convalescent COVID-19.

This clone was seen a few times. The chain couples TRBV27 to TRBJ2-3; D unclear. The CDR3 extends over 14 amino acids. V lost 3 bases to trimming and J lost 0 bases, with 7 bases between them. Per germline, CDR1 MNHEY and CDR2 SMNVEV (reference sequence). The CDR3 loop is CASSFSFSTDTQYF. CDR3 nucleotide sequence: TGTGCCAGCAGTTTTTCCTTTAGCACAGATACGCAGTATTTT.

The V call is TRBV15, the J call TRBJ1-6; TRBD1 aligns across 9 bases. The CDR3 extends over 15 amino acids. J was trimmed by 10 bases and V by 4 bases; bases with no gene match: 8. Per germline, CDR1 LNHNV and CDR2 YYDKDF (reference sequence). The CDR3 region has the DNA TGTGCCACCAGCACCGCAAGACAGGGGGAATCACCCCTCCACTTT. This sequence encodes CATSTARQGESPLHF.

V gene TRBV5-1 combines with J gene TRBJ2-5; TRBD2 aligns across 7 bases. The V gene's germline CDR1 is SGHRS and CDR2 YFSETQ. J lost 3 bases, V lost 5 bases, and 4 bases had no gene match. CDR3 length: 13 residues. The CDR3 DNA follows: TGCGCCAGCAGAACTAGCGAAAAAGAGACCCAGTACTTC. Residues: CASRTSEKETQYF.

This clone came up once. The V gene is TRBV7-9, the J gene TRBJ1-2; the D gene is possibly TRBD1 (5 bases). Per germline, CDR1 SEHNR and CDR2 FQNEAQ (reference sequence). Trimming took off 0 bases at V and 6 bases at J, with 8 bases between the two ends. The CDR3 is made up of 13 amino acids. The CDR3 here is CASSLAGGNGYTF. CDR3 in DNA: TGTGCCAGCAGCTTAGCGGGGGGGAATGGCTACACCTTC.

The chain combines TRBV7-2 with TRBJ1-5, with 10 bases lining up with TRBD1. This CDR3 has 14 amino acids. The germline V gene has CDR1 SGHTA and CDR2 FQGNSA. Trimming removed 5 bases from V and 9 bases from J; junction bases left unmatched: 7. The chain's CDR3 is CASSQGQGGPPQHF. The CDR3 DNA sequence: TGTGCCAGCAGCCAAGGACAGGGGGGCCCGCCCCAGCATTTT.

The chain combines TRBV9 with TRBJ1-2; 7 nucleotides line up with TRBD1. V was pared by 0 bases and J by 5 bases, with 7 bases of the junction left unmatched. Germline CDR1 is SGDLS and CDR2 is YYNGEE. This CDR3 contains 15 residues. The CDR3, as DNA: TGTGCCAGCAGCGTAGCTACAGGGACAGCTTATGGCTACACCTTC. Its translation: CASSVATGTAYGYTF.

Only a few counts were recorded for this clone. The rearrangement links TRBV24-1 to TRBJ2-2; 8 nucleotides agree with TRBD1. From germline, CDR1 is KGHDR and CDR2 SFDVKD. This CDR3 is built from 16 residues. Trimming took 1 base from V and 6 from J; bases not matched to a gene: 6. CDR3 nucleotides: TGTGCCACCAGTGATTTCAGAAAGACAGGGGCCGGGGAGCTGTTTTTT. Amino acid sequence: CATSDFRKTGAGELFF.

This chain uses TRBV3-1 (or the pseudogene TRBV3-2) with TRBJ2-1, with a weak D call TRBD2 (5 bases). The length of the CDR3 is 14 residues. V lost 3 bases to trimming and J lost 7 bases, with 13 bases between them. In germline, CDR1 is LGHDT, CDR2 YNNKEL (reference sequence). CDR3 sequence reads: CASSQSKTSNEQFF. In DNA, the CDR3 is TGTGCCAGCAGCCAGTCTAAAACTAGTAATGAGCAGTTCTTC.

The V gene is TRBV5-1, the J gene TRBJ1-6; D gene uncertain. The germline V gene has CDR1 SGHRS and CDR2 YFSETQ. There are 13 residues in the CDR3. V was shortened by 6 bases and J by 9 bases, with 13 bases between the two germline ends. The DNA for the CDR3 is TGCGCCAGCAAATCGAGGGATACTTCACCCCTCCACTTT. Amino acid sequence: CASKSRDTSPLHF.

The chain uses TRBV27 and TRBJ1-5; no clear D gene. V gave up 1 base and J gave up 6 bases, with 7 bases separating them. The CDR3 length is 13 residues. Germline CDR1 is MNHEY and CDR2 is SMNVEV (reference sequence). Here the CDR3 reads CASSLFRFQPQHF. As DNA, the CDR3 is TGTGCCAGCAGTTTATTCCGGTTTCAGCCCCAGCATTTT.

This clone was seen more than once but under ten times. Other DNA sequences in the sample encode the same CDR3. The V call is TRBV11-2, the J call TRBJ1-3; 9 bases align to TRBD1. Trimming at V came to 5 bases and at J to 2 bases, leaving 4 bases not matched to a gene. The CDR3 has 15 residues. CDR1 is SGHAT, CDR2 FQNNGV, per germline. The CDR3 DNA is TGTGCCAGCAGCCCCCGGACAGGGGCTGGAAACACCATATATTTT. Translated, it gives CASSPRTGAGNTIYF.

The CDR3 spells CATSVGVATNEKLFF. CDR3 in DNA: TGTGCCACCAGTGTAGGGGTCGCAACTAATGAAAAACTGTTTTTT. J is TRBJ1-4 and V is TRBV24-1; tentatively, D is TRBD1 (5 bases). Looked up from germline, CDR1 is KGHDR and CDR2 is SFDVKD. The V end was cut by 5 bases, the J end by 0 bases, with 9 bases between. This CDR3 comprises 15 residues.

J is TRBJ1-4 and V is TRBV30, with TRBD1 matching 7 bases. V lost 5 bases and J lost 8; bases outside the gene matches: 8. Germline CDR1 GTSNPN, CDR2 SVGIG (reference sequence). The CDR3 has 13 residues. CDR3: CAWGIQGLEKLFF. The CDR3 DNA follows: TGTGCCTGGGGAATACAGGGGTTGGAAAAACTGTTTTTT.

The J gene is TRBJ1-2, the V gene TRBV14; no definite D call. The CDR3 loop spans 13 amino acids. Germline-derived CDR1 and CDR2 are SGHDN and FVKESK. Trimming removed 2 bases at V and 4 bases at J, with 8 bases between. The CDR3 nucleotides read TGTGCCAGCAGCCAAATGGGCTTCTATGGCTACACCTTC. It encodes CASSQMGFYGYTF.

This rearrangement joins TRBV7-2 to TRBJ1-1; 8 bases line up with TRBD1. The J segment lost 4 bases and the V segment lost 7 bases, leaving 8 bases of the junction unmatched. The CDR3 spans 14 residues. CDR1 SGHTA and CDR2 FQGNSA come from the germline V gene. The CDR3 loop is CASTWTGRVTEAFF. The CDR3 region has the DNA TGTGCCAGCACTTGGACAGGGAGAGTCACTGAAGCTTTCTTT.

V usage is TRBV6-6 and J usage is TRBJ2-4; tentative D call: TRBD1 (6 bases). Germline V gives CDR1 MNHNY, CDR2 SVGAGI (reference sequence). The CDR3 length is 15 residues. V lost 0 bases and J 3 bases, leaving 9 bases between the germline ends. The CDR3 loop is CASSYSKQGKNIQYF. CDR3 coding DNA: TGTGCCAGCAGTTACTCGAAACAGGGCAAAAACATTCAGTACTTC.

Details on this clone: The same CDR3 arises from other DNA sequences in this sample as well. The CDR3 sequence: CASSPQDRYGYTF. Written as DNA, the CDR3 is TGTGCCAGCAGTCCACAGGATCGCTATGGCTACACCTTC. J is TRBJ1-2 and V is TRBV14, with a weak D call TRBD1 (5 bases). V lost 6 bases and J 4 bases, leaving 12 bases between the germline ends. CDR1 and CDR2 (germline): SGHDN, FVKESK. This CDR3 spans 13 amino acids.

This chain joins TRBV18 and TRBJ1-2, with 8 bases lining up with TRBD1. This CDR3 comprises 16 residues. From germline, CDR1 is KGHSH and CDR2 LQKENI. V lost 6 bases to trimming and J lost 0 bases; unmatched junction nucleotides: 9. CDR3 loop: CASSVDRGLSNYGYTF. The CDR3 DNA reads as TGTGCCAGCTCCGTCGACAGGGGCCTATCTAACTATGGCTACACCTTC.

Only a few counts were recorded for this clone. The CDR3 DNA sequence: TGTGCCAGCAGCTTCGACTCCGGGACAGGGCGCGAGCAGTACTTC. This codes for CASSFDSGTGREQYF. V and J are TRBV5-5 and TRBJ2-7, with 9 bases aligning to TRBD1. Germline-derived CDR1 and CDR2 are SGHKS and YYEKEE (reference sequence). J was trimmed by 6 bases and V by 2 bases; bases with no gene match: 9. This CDR3 spans 15 amino acids.